The text below deals with one TCR beta chain. Trimming removed 4 bases from V and 6 bases from J; junction bases left unmatched: 4. Germline V gene lookup returns CDR1 LNHDA and CDR2 SQIVND (reference sequence). The CDR3 has 14 amino acids. Authors' processing steps: The authors estimated nucleated cell counts from reference gene primer amplification. Measured with immunoSEQ multiplex PCR; TCRdb has only the in-frame clones, and not every one. D and trimming come from the DNA, and the V and J calls and clone size come from that table. The repertoire has some 330,000 clones, 88% of them found once; the top ten carry approximately 4%. This entry comes from a study of blood T cell repertoires in COVID-19. Study-level information: Researchers got acute and convalescent COVID-19 samples from the United States, Italy and Spain. T cells, B-cell-depleted T cells, or PBMCs provided the cDNA or gDNA that served as material.

The sample consisted of peripheral blood. The genes are TRBV19 and TRBJ1-5; 9 positions match TRBD1. The TCR comes from a woman aged 50 to 60 with active or convalescent COVID-19. As DNA, the CDR3 is TGTGCCAGTAGTACTACAGGGGGCCCTCAGCCCCAGCATTTT. Its protein is CASSTTGGPQPQHF.